The 10 T cell receptor beta chains below come from one sample, sequenced in a study of control samples from healthy donors and cancer patients. Data came from immunoSEQ multiplex PCR; TCRdb stores just in-frame clones and leaves some out. In the table there are 120,000 to 150,000 clones, about 90% of which are singletons. The sequencing sample was made of blood. These receptors originate from a man aged 18-30 years in good health.

This sequence joins TRBV5-1 and TRBJ1-5; TRBD1 might be the D (6 bases). The CDR3 totals 17 residues. Deletions cut 0 bases from V and 3 bases from J, with 16 bases between. Germline V gene sequence: CDR1 SGHRS, CDR2 YFSETQ. The CDR3 bases are TGCGCCAGCAGCTTGGCCTGTGACAGGTCCTCCAATCAGCCCCAGCATTTT. Its protein is CASSLACDRSSNQPQHF.

The genes are TRBV27 and TRBJ1-2; D might be TRBD1 (5 bases). This CDR3 is 15 amino acids long. The V gene's germline CDR1 is MNHEY and CDR2 SMNVEV (reference sequence). Trimming shortened V by 7 bases and J by 3 bases, and 18 bases separated the two germline ends. The CDR3 nucleotides are TGTGCCAGCACTGCTGACAGATCCGATTACTATGGCTACACCTTC. Protein sequence: CASTADRSDYYGYTF.

Comment on this clone: Compared with germline, one end of the junction differs, possibly owing to a read error. CDR3 loop: CASSLVSDLSF. DNA for the CDR3: TGTGCCAGCAGCTTGGTGTCAGATCTATCCTTC. The genes are TRBV5-4 and TRBJ1-2; D is undetermined. Germline V gene sequence: CDR1 SGHNT, CDR2 YYREEE (reference sequence). This CDR3 has 11 amino acids.

The V gene is TRBV9, the J gene TRBJ1-4; D gene ambiguous. Trimming left V 0 bases short and J 5 bases short, with 8 bases between. This CDR3 is built from 14 residues. CDR1 SGDLS and CDR2 YYNGEE come from the germline V gene. Written as DNA, the CDR3 is TGTGCCAGCAGCGTAGCAGGAGGCAATGAAAAACTGTTTTTT. It codes for CASSVAGGNEKLFF.

The chain has TRBV10-3 and TRBJ1-1; no clear D gene. Per the germline V gene, CDR1 is ENHRY and CDR2 is SYGVKD. The V gene lost 4 bases and the J gene lost 1 base, with 10 bases spanning the gap. The CDR3 runs 14 residues. The CDR3, as DNA: TGTGCCATCAGTGCCCGGACGGAGAACACTGAAGCTTTCTTT. It specifies CAISARTENTEAFF.

The J gene is TRBJ1-3, the V gene TRBV3-1 (or the pseudogene TRBV3-2); D is ambiguous. From germline, CDR1 is LGHDT and CDR2 YNNKEL (reference sequence). CDR3 size: 16 residues. Trimming left V 4 bases short and J 0 bases short, with 13 bases between. CDR3 region: CASSPLVRTSGNTIYF. The DNA for the CDR3 is TGTGCCAGCAGCCCCTTGGTCCGGACCTCTGGAAACACCATATATTTT.

The chain joins TRBV10-3 to TRBJ2-3; 11 bases are a match to TRBD2. CDR3 length equals 17 residues. V dropped 0 bases and J dropped 2; count of bases not matched to a gene: 4. Germline assignment: CDR1 ENHRY and CDR2 SYGVKD. The CDR3: CAISESPTSGDTDTQYF. The DNA for the CDR3 is TGTGCCATCAGTGAGTCGCCGACTAGCGGGGACACAGATACGCAGTATTTT.

The V call is TRBV29-1, the J call TRBJ1-1; 10 bases map to TRBD1. CDR1 and CDR2 from the germline V gene are SQVTM and ANQGSEA. Trimming at V came to 4 bases and at J to 5 bases, leaving 7 bases not matched to a gene. The CDR3 is made up of 14 amino acids. In nucleotides, the CDR3 is TGCAGCGTTGGACAGGGGGCGGAAGGGACTGAAGCTTTCTTT. The encoded protein is CSVGQGAEGTEAFF. Together with reference TRBV29-1 and TRBJ1-1, the CDR3 gives the full variable domain: SAVISQKPSRDICQRGTSLTIQCQVDSQVTMMFWYRQQPGQSLTLIATANQGSEATYESGFVIDKFPISRPNLTFSTLTVSNMSPEDSSIYLCSVGQGAEGTEAFFGQGTRLTVV.

A note on this clone: Other DNA variants within this sample encode the same CDR3. The CDR3 coding sequence is TGTGCCAGCAGTTACGGGGGGACTGAAGCTTTCTTT. This sequence encodes CASSYGGTEAFF. The gene calls are TRBV6-5 and TRBJ1-1; a weak D match, TRBD1 (5 bases). Germline V CDR1 and CDR2: MNHEY, SVGAGI. This CDR3 has 12 amino acids. Deletions cut 2 bases from V and 5 bases from J, with 6 bases between.

The chain couples TRBV19 to TRBJ1-1; D gene unclear. The CDR3 spans 13 residues. Germline CDR1 and CDR2: LNHDA and SQIVND (reference sequence). V lost 3 bases and J 0 bases, leaving 5 bases between the germline ends. CDR3 protein: CASSISVNTEAFF. The CDR3 DNA sequence: TGTGCCAGTAGTATCTCGGTGAACACTGAAGCTTTCTTT.